This TCR beta chain was obtained from a study of siplizumab effects on memory and regulatory T cells. General study results and limits: Naive T cells looked more diverse than memory cells, and they looked like major contributors to the alloresponse. A minor fraction of alloreactive clones, and no more, mapped to unstimulated subsets. Mappable alloreactive CD4+ clones came from Treg cells almost 70% of the time on average with siplizumab, against approximately 26% in controls.

The CDR3 has 15 residues. The V gene's germline CDR1 is GTSNPN and CDR2 SVGIG (reference sequence). V lost 4 bases and J 1 base, leaving 16 bases between the germline ends. In the case of this clone: Antigen specificity is unknown.

Assays captured about 10^5 TCR templates per sample. The protocol was immunoSEQ multiplex PCR, while the TCRdb copy is restricted to in-frame clones and leaves out a portion. Among more than 75,000 clones listed, 80% to 95% were seen once. The clonotype was recovered from a human donor in good health. The sequenced material came from CD8+ T cells sorted from blood. The chain is built from TRBV30 and TRBJ1-2, with D perhaps TRBD1 (5 bases). The CDR3 spells CAWTNTGTGNYGYTF. In DNA, the CDR3 is TGTGCCTGGACTAATACCGGGACCGGTAACTATGGCTACACCTTC.